This T cell receptor beta chain was found in a study of shared clonotypes between healthy human individuals. Background on the study: Per-donor plates numbered three CD4 naive, three CD4 memory, two CD8 naive and one CD8 memory.

The trim removed 8 bases at V and 5 bases at J, leaving 8 bases unmatched. The CDR3 extends over 12 amino acids. Looked up from germline, CDR1 is SQVTM and CDR2 is ANQGSEA. With respect to this clone: Its target is not known.

The authors distributed each subset's genomic DNA evenly over several immunoSEQ plates. Some clones are missing from TCRdb's copy, which holds only in-frame ones; the method was immunoSEQ multiplex PCR. Seen here are approximately 720,000 clones, around 72% observed once, and the top ten hold about 1.7%. General study results and limits: Sequencing depth was predicted to influence how clonotypes are shared among donors.

Each sample came from a Caucasian adult donor living in Nashville, Tennessee. This receptor was taken from a woman aged 25-40 years in good health. This chain joins TRBV29-1 and TRBJ2-5, with 7 bases lining up with TRBD1. Sample: memory CD4+ T cells sorted from blood. The subset: CD45RA-negative fraction. CDR3 nucleotide sequence: TGCAGCTTACAGGGGTTGGGGGAGACCCAGTACTTC. This gives the protein CSLQGLGETQYF.